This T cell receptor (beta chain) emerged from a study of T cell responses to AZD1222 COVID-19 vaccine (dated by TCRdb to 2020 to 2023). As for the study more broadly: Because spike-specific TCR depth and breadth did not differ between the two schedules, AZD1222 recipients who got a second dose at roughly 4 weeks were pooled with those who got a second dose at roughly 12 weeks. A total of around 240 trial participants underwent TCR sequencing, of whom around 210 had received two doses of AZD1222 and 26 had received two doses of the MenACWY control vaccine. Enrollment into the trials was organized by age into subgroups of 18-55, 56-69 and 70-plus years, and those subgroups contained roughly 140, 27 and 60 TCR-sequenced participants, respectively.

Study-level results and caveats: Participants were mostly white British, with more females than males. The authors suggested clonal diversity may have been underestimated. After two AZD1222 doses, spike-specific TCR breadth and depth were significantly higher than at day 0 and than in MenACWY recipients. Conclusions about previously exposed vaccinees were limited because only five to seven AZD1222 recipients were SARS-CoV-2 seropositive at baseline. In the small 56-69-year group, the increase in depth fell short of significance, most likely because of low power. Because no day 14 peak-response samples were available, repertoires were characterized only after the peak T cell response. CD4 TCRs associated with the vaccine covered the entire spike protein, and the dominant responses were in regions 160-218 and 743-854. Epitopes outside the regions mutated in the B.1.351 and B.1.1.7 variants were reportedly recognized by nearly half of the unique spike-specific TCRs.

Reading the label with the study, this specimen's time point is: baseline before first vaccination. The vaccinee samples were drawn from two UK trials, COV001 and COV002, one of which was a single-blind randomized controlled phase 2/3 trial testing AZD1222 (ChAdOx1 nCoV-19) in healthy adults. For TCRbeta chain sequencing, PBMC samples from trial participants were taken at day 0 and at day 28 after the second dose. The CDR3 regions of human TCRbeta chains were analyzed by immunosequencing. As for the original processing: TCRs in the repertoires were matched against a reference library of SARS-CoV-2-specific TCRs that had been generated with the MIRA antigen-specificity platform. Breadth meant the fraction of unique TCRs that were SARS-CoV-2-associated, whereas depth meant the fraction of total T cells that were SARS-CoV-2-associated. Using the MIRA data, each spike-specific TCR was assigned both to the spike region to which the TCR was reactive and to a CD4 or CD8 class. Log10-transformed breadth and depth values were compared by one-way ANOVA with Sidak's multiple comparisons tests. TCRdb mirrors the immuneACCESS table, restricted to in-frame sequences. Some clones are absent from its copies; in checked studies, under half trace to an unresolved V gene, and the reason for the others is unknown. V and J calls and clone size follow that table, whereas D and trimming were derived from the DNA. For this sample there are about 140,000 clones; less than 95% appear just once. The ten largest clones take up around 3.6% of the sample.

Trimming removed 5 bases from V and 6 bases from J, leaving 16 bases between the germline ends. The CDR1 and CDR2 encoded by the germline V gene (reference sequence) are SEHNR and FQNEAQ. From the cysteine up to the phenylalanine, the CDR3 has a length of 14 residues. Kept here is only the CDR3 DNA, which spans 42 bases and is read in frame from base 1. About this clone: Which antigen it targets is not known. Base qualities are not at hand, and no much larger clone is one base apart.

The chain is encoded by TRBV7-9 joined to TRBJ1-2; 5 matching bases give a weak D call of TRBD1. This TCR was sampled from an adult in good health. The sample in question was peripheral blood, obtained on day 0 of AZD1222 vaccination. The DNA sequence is TGTGCCAGCAGCCTCCGGGGCGATGTCGATGGCTACACCTTC. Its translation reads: CASSLRGDVDGYTF.